What follows are 9 T cell receptor beta chains derived from one specimen sequenced in a study of metastatic and nonmetastatic thyroid tumors. TCRdb re-called clones from the PCR reads using MiXCR. The sample lists 15,000 to 20,000 clones, 34% occurring once. Until they underwent thyroid surgery, no patient had received any treatment. The material sequenced was tumor tissue. Receptor source: a female donor with papillary thyroid cancer or a benign thyroid nodule (not recorded which). Some clones in this sample may be carry-over from other donors' samples.

The chain couples TRBV5-1 to TRBJ2-2; D is perhaps TRBD1 (6 bases). The germline CDR1 and CDR2 sequences are SGHRS and YFSETQ. Trimming removed 1 base at V and 0 bases at J, with 7 bases between. This CDR3 contains 15 residues. The CDR3 loop is CASSLTGPNTGELFF. CDR3 sequence (DNA): TGCGCCAGCAGCTTGACAGGGCCGAACACCGGGGAGCTGTTTTTT.

In the case of this clone: Other DNA sequences within the sample encode an identical CDR3. The V gene is TRBV6-2 or TRBV6-3, the J gene TRBJ2-7; either TRBD1 or TRBD2 may fit D (5 bases each). CDR1 is MNHEY and CDR2 is SVGEGT in the germline V gene. The CDR3 is made up of 20 amino acids. V dropped 0 bases and J dropped 4 bases, with 28 bases sitting between them. CDR3 in DNA: TGTGCCAGCAGTTACTCGAGAACAGGCGGGCAGGGATTTAGCTCTTACGAGCAGTACTTC. It translates to CASSYSRTGGQGFSSYEQYF.

The chain couples TRBV5-5 to TRBJ1-2, with 7 bases fitting TRBD1. CDR3 length equals 15 residues. Unmatched junction bases numbered 13, after V lost 4 bases and J lost 7 bases. Germline V gives CDR1 SGHKS, CDR2 YYEKEE (reference sequence). CDR3 sequence reads: CASSLGTVGLVGYTF. As DNA, the CDR3 is TGTGCCAGCAGCCTCGGGACAGTTGGATTGGTTGGCTACACCTTC.

This rearrangement joins TRBV9 to TRBJ1-1, with TRBD1 identical over 10 bases. J lost 5 bases, V lost 3 bases, and 1 base had no gene match. The germline CDR1 and CDR2 sequences are SGDLS and YYNGEE. The CDR3 totals 13 residues. The CDR3: CASSEGQGTEAFF. In DNA form, the CDR3 reads TGTGCCAGCAGCGAGGGACAGGGGACTGAAGCTTTCTTT.

In its sample, this clone is medium-sized. The V call is TRBV12-3 or TRBV12-4, the J call TRBJ2-7; the D call may be TRBD1 or TRBD2 (5 bases each). Trimming removed 5 bases at V and 2 bases at J, with 13 bases between. CDR3 length: 14 residues. The CDR3 region has the DNA TGTGCCAGCAGTCAGGGACCCGGGGCCTACGAGCAGTACTTC. Translating gives CASSQGPGAYEQYF.

A note on this clone: No conserved phenylalanine or tryptophan ends this CDR3, so it is likely a read error. The chain links TRBV27 to TRBJ1-1; 7 bases are shared with TRBD1. Trimming removed 7 bases from V and 4 bases from J; junction bases left unmatched: 9. Germline assignment: CDR1 MNHEY and CDR2 SMNVEV (reference sequence). CDR3 length equals 14 residues. CDR3 residues: CASNLGGGSTEAFL. CDR3 nucleotides: TGTGCCAGCAATCTTGGAGGGGGCTCCACTGAAGCTTTCTTA.

Points on this clone: An end of the junction differs from the germline gene, which may be a read error. The chain combines TRBV27 with TRBJ2-1, with 15 bases fitting TRBD2. The CDR3 extends over 22 amino acids. Germline CDR1 MNHEY, CDR2 SMNVEV (reference sequence). This CDR3 reads CASSPNLFRTSGRALGSNEQLF. The CDR3, as DNA: TGTGCCAGCAGTCCCAATCTATTCCGGACTAGCGGGAGGGCCCTGGGGAGCAATGAGCAGTTATTC.

The rearrangement joins TRBV4-1 to TRBJ1-6; 8 bases fit TRBD1. Germline CDR1 is MGHRA and CDR2 is YSYEKL. Trimming removed 0 bases from V and 10 bases from J; junction bases left unmatched: 5. The CDR3 sequence is 15 residues long. CDR3 DNA: TGCGCCAGCAGCCAAGAATCGACAGGGGAATCACCCCTCCACTTT. It translates to CASSQESTGESPLHF.

In this sample, this clone turned up many times. V gene TRBV30 combines with J gene TRBJ1-6, with D possibly being TRBD1 (6 bases). V was pared by 0 bases and J by 3 bases, with 15 bases between. There are 17 residues in the CDR3. CDR1 and CDR2 from the germline V gene are GTSNPN and SVGIG (reference sequence). CDR3 nucleotides: TGTGCCTGGAGTGTATTTACAGGGAGAGGCTATAATTCACCCCTCCACTTT. It encodes CAWSVFTGRGYNSPLHF.